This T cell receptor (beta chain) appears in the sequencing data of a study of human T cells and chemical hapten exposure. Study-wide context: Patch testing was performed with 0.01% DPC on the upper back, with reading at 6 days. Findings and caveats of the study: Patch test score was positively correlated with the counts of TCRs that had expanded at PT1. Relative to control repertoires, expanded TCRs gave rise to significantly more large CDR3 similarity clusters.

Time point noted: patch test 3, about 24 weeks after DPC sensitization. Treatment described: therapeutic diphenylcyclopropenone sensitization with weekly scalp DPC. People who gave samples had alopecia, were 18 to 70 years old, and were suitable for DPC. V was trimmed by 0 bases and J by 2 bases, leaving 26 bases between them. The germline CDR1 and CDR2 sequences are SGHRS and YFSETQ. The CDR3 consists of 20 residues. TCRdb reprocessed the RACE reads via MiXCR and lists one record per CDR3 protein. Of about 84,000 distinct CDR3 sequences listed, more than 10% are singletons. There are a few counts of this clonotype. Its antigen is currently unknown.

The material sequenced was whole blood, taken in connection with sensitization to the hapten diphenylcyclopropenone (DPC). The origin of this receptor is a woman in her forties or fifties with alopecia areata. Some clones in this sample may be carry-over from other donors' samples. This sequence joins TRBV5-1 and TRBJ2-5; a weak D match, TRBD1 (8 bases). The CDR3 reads CASSLALGQGGLAAQETQYF. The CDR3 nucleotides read TGCGCCAGCAGCTTGGCCCTCGGACAGGGTGGGCTAGCGGCACAAGAGACCCAGTACTTC.